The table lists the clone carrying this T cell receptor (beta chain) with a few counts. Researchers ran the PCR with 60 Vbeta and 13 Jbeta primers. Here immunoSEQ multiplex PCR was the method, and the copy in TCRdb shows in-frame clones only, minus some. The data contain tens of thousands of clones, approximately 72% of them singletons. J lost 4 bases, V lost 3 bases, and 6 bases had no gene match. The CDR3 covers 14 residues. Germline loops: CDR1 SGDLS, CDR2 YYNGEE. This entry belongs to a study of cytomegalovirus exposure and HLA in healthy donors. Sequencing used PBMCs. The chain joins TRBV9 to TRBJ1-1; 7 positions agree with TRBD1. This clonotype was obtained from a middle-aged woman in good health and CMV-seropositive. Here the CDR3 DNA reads TGTGCCAGCAGCGCCCGACAGGGAGGCACTGAAGCTTTCTTT. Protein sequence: CASSARQGGTEAFF.